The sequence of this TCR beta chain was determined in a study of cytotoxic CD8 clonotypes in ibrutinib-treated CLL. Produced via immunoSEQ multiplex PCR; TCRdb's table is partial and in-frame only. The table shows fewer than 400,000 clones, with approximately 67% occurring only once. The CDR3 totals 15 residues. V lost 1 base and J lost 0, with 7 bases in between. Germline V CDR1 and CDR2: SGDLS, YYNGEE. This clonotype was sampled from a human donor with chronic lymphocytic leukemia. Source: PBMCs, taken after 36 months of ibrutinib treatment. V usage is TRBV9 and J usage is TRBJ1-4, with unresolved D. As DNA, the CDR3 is TGTGCCAGCAGCGTAAACGGGGCAACTAATGAAAAACTGTTTTTT. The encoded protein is CASSVNGATNEKLFF.